What follows are 11 T cell receptor beta chains derived from one specimen sequenced in a study of Ad26.COV2.S vaccination and SARS-CoV-2 variants. Clones were sequenced by immunoSEQ multiplex PCR, and TCRdb holds only the in-frame ones, with some missing. Of about 400,000 clones listed, under 90% are singletons. Treatment here: some 20 received Ad26.COV2.S at low or high dose, single or two shots; a few received placebo; per-sample allocation not given. The samples were gathered on day 63 after the first injection of vaccine or placebo. The sequenced sample was peripheral blood, obtained in a trial of Ad26.COV2.S vaccine versus placebo. The receptors originated from a person aged 18-65 years who received the Ad26.COV2.S COVID-19 vaccine or a placebo.

Only one count was recorded for this clone. The chain links TRBV30 to TRBJ1-6, with D unresolved. Trimming stripped 3 bases from V and 7 bases from J, with 7 bases between. The germline V gene has CDR1 GTSNPN and CDR2 SVGIG (reference sequence). The CDR3 is made up of 12 amino acids. This chain's CDR3 is CAWSRENSPLHF. For the CDR3, the DNA is TGTGCCTGGAGCCGGGAAAATTCACCCCTCCACTTT.

The chain couples TRBV11-2 to TRBJ2-5; D is uncertain. This CDR3 is built from 14 residues. Looked up from germline, CDR1 is SGHAT and CDR2 is FQNNGV. V was cut by 1 base and J by 2 bases, with 8 bases left in between. The CDR3 is CASSLVGYQETQYF. The DNA of the CDR3 is TGTGCCAGCAGCTTAGTAGGGTATCAAGAGACCCAGTACTTC.

In its sample, this clone was seen once. This rearrangement joins TRBV29-1 to TRBJ2-1; no clear D. Per germline, CDR1 SQVTM and CDR2 ANQGSEA. This CDR3 is 14 amino acids long. V was shortened by 4 bases and J by 0 bases, with 10 bases between the two germline ends. In DNA form, the CDR3 reads TGCAGCGTTGGGCCAGAGCCCTCCTACAATGAGCAGTTCTTC. Translation gives CSVGPEPSYNEQFF.

This clone was picked up a small number of times. This chain connects TRBV5-4 to TRBJ2-1; 12 positions agree with TRBD2. Germline V lookup: CDR1 SGHNT, CDR2 YYREEE (reference sequence). This CDR3 is 17 amino acids long. V was clipped by 3 bases and J by 2 bases; unmatched bases: 6. CDR3 in DNA: TGTGCCAGCAGCTGGGGACTAGCGGGCTTAACCTACAATGAGCAGTTCTTC. Amino acid sequence: CASSWGLAGLTYNEQFF.

The chain combines TRBV10-3 with TRBJ1-2; D is possibly TRBD1 (6 bases). V lost 0 bases to trimming and J lost 4 bases, with 12 bases between them. From germline, CDR1 is ENHRY and CDR2 SYGVKD. The CDR3 runs 15 residues. CDR3 in amino acids: CAISESGQGLYGYTF. CDR3 DNA sequence: TGTGCCATCAGTGAGTCGGGCCAGGGGCTCTATGGCTACACCTTC.

The V and J genes are TRBV7-6 and TRBJ2-4; D remains unclear. The CDR3 has 14 residues. Germline assignment: CDR1 SGHVS and CDR2 FNYEAQ. Trimming left V 1 base short and J 0 bases short, with 4 bases between. CDR3: CASSLVGAKNIQYF. CDR3 in DNA: TGTGCCAGCAGCTTAGTTGGAGCCAAAAACATTCAGTACTTC.

The chain uses TRBV9 and TRBJ1-2; D gene unclear. This CDR3 comprises 16 residues. Trimming took 0 bases from V and 8 from J, leaving 20 bases between them. Per germline, CDR1 SGDLS and CDR2 YYNGEE. The DNA of the CDR3 is TGTGCCAGCAGCGTAGGATCCCCGGCCCAGTCCCTCGGCTACACCTTC. Translated, it gives CASSVGSPAQSLGYTF. The variable domain in full, with the rest retrieved from reference TRBV9 and TRBJ1-2, is DSGVTQTPKHLITATGQRVTLRCSPRSGDLSVYWYQQSLDQGLQFLIQYYNGEERAKGNILERFSAQQFPDLHSELNLSSLELGDSALYFCASSVGSPAQSLGYTFGSGTRLTVV.

CDR3 DNA sequence: TGTGCCAGCAGTTTTGGGAGTGAAGCTTTCTTT. Translated, it gives CASSFGSEAFF. The chain is built from TRBV6-5 and TRBJ1-1; no definite D call. The CDR3 spans 11 residues. Germline CDR1 reads MNHEY; CDR2 reads SVGAGI. Trimming cost V 4 bases and J 7 bases, with 7 bases left between them.

This clone was counted once. The chain couples TRBV12-5 to TRBJ1-5; D is undetermined. The CDR3 length is 12 residues. Deletions cut 7 bases from V and 4 bases from J, with 8 bases between. In germline, CDR1 is LGHNT, CDR2 FRNRAP. The CDR3 DNA reads as TGTGCTAGTGCGTTTGATAATCAGCCCCAGCATTTT. Encoded protein: CASAFDNQPQHF.

The chain combines TRBV13 with TRBJ2-1, with D possibly TRBD2 on 6 matching bases. V was trimmed by 5 bases and J by 10 bases, leaving 18 bases between them. The germline gives CDR1 PRHDT, CDR2 FYEKMQ (reference sequence). The CDR3 runs to 14 residues. Here the CDR3 reads CASSPWGEIMEQFF. CDR3 sequence (DNA): TGTGCCAGCAGCCCGTGGGGGGAAATTATGGAGCAGTTCTTC.

The table lists this clone with a few counts. The chain couples TRBV4-1 to TRBJ1-6; perhaps TRBD1 as D (5 bases). The CDR3 is 17 residues long. Germline assignment: CDR1 MGHRA and CDR2 YSYEKL. Trimming stripped 1 base from V and 6 bases from J, with 16 bases between. The CDR3 sequence: CASSQVEGTGLNSPLHF. The CDR3 bases are TGCGCCAGCAGCCAAGTGGAGGGAACAGGCCTTAATTCACCCCTCCACTTT.